This T cell receptor (beta chain) was sequenced in a study of T cell repertoires in cytomegalovirus infection. For the study at large: Signatures in public TCR beta sequences pointed to both CMV infection and matching HLA type. Study findings and constraints: CMV-specific TCR beta clonotypes restricted by HLA-C were the ones dominating the ex vivo response.

TCRdb used MiXCR to reprocess the reads, holding one entry per CDR3 protein. This table has about 330,000 distinct CDR3 sequences, more than 8% appearing once. This clonotype was seen many times. Its specificity is not known. Germline V lookup: CDR1 MNHNS, CDR2 SASEGT. Trimming left V 5 bases short and J 5 bases short, with 15 bases between. The CDR3 runs 14 residues. The source is a human donor in good health (CMV status not recorded). Some clones in this sample may be carry-over from other donors' samples. What was sequenced was PBMCs. J is TRBJ2-5 and V is TRBV6-1; no definite D call. The CDR3 spells CASSWSGLRETQYF. The CDR3, as DNA: TGTGCCAGCAGTTGGTCGGGCCTCAGGGAGACCCAGTACTTC.